This T cell receptor (beta chain) derives from a study of OX40 agonist ivuxolimab in advanced cancers. Study-wide background: A partial response was reached by three patients: one with hepatocellular carcinoma and two with cutaneous melanoma. The study's findings and limits: Among the least clonally expanded were partial responders at 0.1-3.0 mg/kg. There was clonal expansion of CD4+ and CD8+ blood T cells by week 6 at 0.1 to 3.0 mg/kg.

CDR3 length: 17 amino acids. Germline V gene data show CDR1 as SGHTA and CDR2 as FQGTGA. The V gene end was trimmed by 0 bases and the J gene end by 8 bases; junction bases not matched to a gene: 7. Measured with immunoSEQ multiplex PCR; TCRdb has only the in-frame clones, and not every one. The sample holds roughly 50,000 clones; around nine tenths are singletons and the top ten take approximately 10%. By share, this clone ranks as medium-sized. What it recognizes is unknown. Sample: CD4+ or CD8+ T cells sorted from blood, taken in a trial of the OX40 agonist ivuxolimab. The origin of this receptor is an adult with an advanced solid tumor such as melanoma, head and neck, liver or kidney cancer. This chain joins TRBV7-3 and TRBJ2-1; 13 positions agree with TRBD2. CDR3 in amino acids: CASSLTGLAGIFDEQFF. The CDR3 DNA reads TGTGCCAGCAGCTTAACGGGACTAGCGGGAATATTCGATGAGCAGTTCTTC.